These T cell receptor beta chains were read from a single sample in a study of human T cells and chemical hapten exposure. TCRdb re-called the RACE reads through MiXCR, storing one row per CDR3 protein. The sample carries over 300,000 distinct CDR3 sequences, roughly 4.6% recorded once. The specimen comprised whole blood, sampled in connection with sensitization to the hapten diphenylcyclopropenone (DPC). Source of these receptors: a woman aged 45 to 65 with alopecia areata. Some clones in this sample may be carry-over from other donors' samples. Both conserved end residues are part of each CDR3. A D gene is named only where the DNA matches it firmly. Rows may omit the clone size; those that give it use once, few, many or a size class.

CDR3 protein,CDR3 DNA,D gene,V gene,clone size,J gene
CASSHTKDSPLHF,TGTGCCAGCAGCCATACAAAGGATTCACCCCTCCACTTT,-,TRBV14,many,TRBJ1-6
CASSLTPTGTGELFF,TGTGCCAGCAGTCTCACCCCGACTGGAACCGGGGAGCTGTTTTTT,-,TRBV28,few,TRBJ2-2
CASSLSATGGRETQYF,TGTGCCAGCAGTTTATCGGCGACAGGGGGCCGTGAGACCCAGTACTTC,TRBD1,TRBV28,many,TRBJ2-5
CASSHPHLYEQYF,TGTGCCAGCAGCCATCCCCACCTCTACGAGCAGTACTTC,-,TRBV3-1,-,TRBJ2-7
CASSLEGRGAEAFF,TGCGCCAGCAGCTTAGAAGGGAGAGGGGCTGAAGCTTTCTTT,-,TRBV5-1,few,TRBJ1-1
CAGQGIGTEAFF,TGTGCCGGACAGGGAATTGGCACTGAAGCTTTCTTT,TRBD1,TRBV5-4,many,TRBJ1-1
CSVDPGTGATDTQYF,TGCAGCGTTGACCCCGGGACAGGGGCTACAGATACGCAGTATTTT,TRBD1,TRBV29-1,many,TRBJ2-3
CASSLGQRKAGELFF,TGTGCCAGCAGCTTAGGCCAGCGGAAGGCCGGGGAGCTGTTTTTT,-,TRBV7-9,many,TRBJ2-2
CSVEVGSSYEQYF,TGCAGCGTTGAGGTCGGGAGCTCCTACGAGCAGTACTTC,-,TRBV29-1,many,TRBJ2-7
CASSGGEGSSYNEQFF,TGTGCCAGCAGTGGGGGGGAGGGATCCTCCTACAATGAGCAGTTCTTC,TRBD2,TRBV6-1,-,TRBJ2-1
CSANLPGASGSPLHF,TGCAGTGCCAACCTTCCCGGGGCCTCTGGGTCACCCCTCCACTTT,-,TRBV20-1,many,TRBJ1-6
CASSLKGGTPEAFF,TGTGCCAGCAGTCTAAAGGGAGGAACTCCGGAAGCTTTCTTT,-,TRBV27,many,TRBJ1-1
CASRQQGRETQYF,TGTGCCAGCAGACAACAGGGACGCGAGACCCAGTACTTC,-,TRBV7-2,-,TRBJ2-5
CASSPKPGRKSGANVLTF,TGTGCCAGCAGCCCTAAACCGGGACGTAAATCTGGGGCCAACGTCCTGACTTTC,-,TRBV7-9,many,TRBJ2-6
CASSYASGSGNTIYF,TGTGCCAGCAGTTACGCTTCCGGCTCTGGAAACACCATATATTTT,-,TRBV12-3/TRBV12-4,many,TRBJ1-3
CASSFQGIGYEQYF,TGTGCCAGCAGTTTTCAGGGAATAGGCTACGAGCAGTACTTC,-,TRBV3-1,few,TRBJ2-7
CASSVGQGAPNTEAFF,TGTGCCAGCAGCGTAGGGCAGGGGGCTCCGAACACTGAAGCTTTCTTT,TRBD1,TRBV9,-,TRBJ1-1
CASRPRGGLGEQYF,TGTGCCAGCAGACCCAGGGGTGGCTTGGGAGAGCAGTACTTC,-,TRBV6-5,many,TRBJ2-7
CASTPGGRNSNQPQHF,TGTGCCAGCACCCCCGGGGGAAGAAATAGCAATCAGCCCCAGCATTTT,-,TRBV2,few,TRBJ1-5
CASSFGQGGRKSNQPQHF,TGTGCCAGCAGCTTCGGACAGGGAGGAAGAAAGAGCAATCAGCCCCAGCATTTT,TRBD1,TRBV11-3,-,TRBJ1-5
CASSSDPGQGPNEQFF,TGTGCCAGCAGCTCGGACCCGGGACAGGGTCCAAATGAGCAGTTCTTC,TRBD1,TRBV7-9,few,TRBJ2-1
CSASGTRAEAFF,TGCAGTGCTTCCGGGACTCGTGCTGAAGCTTTCTTT,-,TRBV20-1,many,TRBJ1-1
CSVGASGPGDTQYF,TGCAGCGTTGGGGCTAGCGGGCCTGGGGATACGCAGTATTTT,TRBD2,TRBV29-1,-,TRBJ2-3
CASRGSVSSYEQYF,TGCGCCAGCAGGGGCTCTGTGAGCTCCTACGAGCAGTACTTC,-,TRBV5-1,many,TRBJ2-7
CASSPYFEGATEAFF,TGTGCCAGCAGCCCGTATTTTGAGGGGGCAACTGAAGCTTTCTTT,TRBD1,TRBV3-1,-,TRBJ1-1
CASSLGPGSDREQYF,TGTGCCAGCAGTTTGGGGCCAGGCTCTGATAGGGAGCAGTACTTC,-,TRBV12-3/TRBV12-4,many,TRBJ2-7
CASSPAGTTNYGYTF,TGTGCCAGCAGCCCCGCGGGGACTACTAACTATGGCTACACCTTC,-,TRBV7-6,many,TRBJ1-2
CASSFFQGTQPQHF,TGTGCCAGCAGCTTTTTCCAGGGGACTCAGCCCCAGCATTTT,-,TRBV5-6,-,TRBJ1-5
CASRAGQGASPLHF,TGTGCCAGCAGGGCGGGACAGGGCGCTTCACCCCTCCACTTT,TRBD1,TRBV12-3/TRBV12-4,few,TRBJ1-6
CASSFLQASTDTQYF,TGTGCCAGCAGCTTCCTACAAGCAAGCACAGATACGCAGTATTTT,-,TRBV13,many,TRBJ2-3